The T cell receptor (beta chain) described here comes from a study of CD8+CD57+ T cells in acquired aplastic anemia. Study overall: Recorded DNA amounts for sorted CD4+ and CD8+ cells had an average of around 3 ug.

Genomic DNA constituted the template upon which TCR beta VDJ and CDR3 profiling was performed. TCRdb recomputed calls from the reads with MiXCR, one row per CDR3 protein. This table has about 260,000 distinct CDR3 sequences, about 80% appearing once. Concerning this clonotype: The antigen remains undetermined.

Findings of the study overall: About 29 shared CD8+ CDR3s appeared highly expressed within patients' immunodominant clones.

An expansion of CD8+CD57+ cells by flow cytometry had been shown in patients chosen for sequencing. The study sampled blood from patients who had received no therapy. Looked up from germline, CDR1 is SGHVS and CDR2 is FNYEAQ. V shed 6 bases and J shed 11 bases, with 25 bases lying between them. The CDR3 is 16 amino acids. The V gene is TRBV7-6, the J gene TRBJ2-2; tentative D call: TRBD2 (5 bases). The sequence came from a human donor with aplastic anemia. Sequencing input: sorted CD4+, CD8+, or CD8+CD57+ T cells (not recorded which) from PBMCs. CDR3 nucleotides: TGTGCCAGCAGACCTGGGAGTAGCTACGGCACCAACGAGCTGTTTTTT. It codes for CASRPGSSYGTNELFF.